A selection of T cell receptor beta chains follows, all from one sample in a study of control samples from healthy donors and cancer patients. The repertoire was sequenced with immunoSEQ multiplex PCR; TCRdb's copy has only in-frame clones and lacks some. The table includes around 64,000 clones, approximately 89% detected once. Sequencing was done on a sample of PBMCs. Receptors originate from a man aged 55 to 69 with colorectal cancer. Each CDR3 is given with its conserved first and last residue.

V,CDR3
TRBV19,CASTSHRWKTEAFF
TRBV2,CASSEAGSGGPSYEQYF
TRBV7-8,CASSPLSLSTDTQYF
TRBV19,CASSPGWGQVGTDTQYF
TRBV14,CASSRPGQGSWANEKLFF
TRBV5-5,CASSAEFNTEAFF
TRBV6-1,CASSEAGQHGNTIYF
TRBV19,CASSGDRSSAQHF
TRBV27,CASSLKGTATNTEAFF
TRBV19,CASSIGAGGLQETQYF
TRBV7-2,CASSSQAYSYNEQFF
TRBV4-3,CASSQDSTGTGTYEQYF
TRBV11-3,CASSRDRGEEKLFF